The entry that follows covers one T cell receptor (beta chain) sequence. As yet, its antigen is unknown. The germline gives CDR1 SGHAT, CDR2 FQDESV (reference sequence). This CDR3 has 13 amino acids. Trimming took 5 bases from V and 3 from J; bases not matched to a gene: 1. These data belong to a study of cytomegalovirus exposure and HLA in healthy donors. Study results and limitations: In a later analysis, HLA-associated beta chains showed higher expansion and lower generation probabilities than comparable chains.

The PCR was carried out with 60 Vbeta primers and 13 Jbeta primers. Clones were read by immunoSEQ multiplex PCR, and TCRdb kept only the in-frame ones, dropping some. This sample has roughly 200,000 clones; 87% occur once, and the top ten carry around 1%. Healthy bone marrow donors formed the donor group. The sequence was collected from a boy younger than 10 in good health and CMV-seronegative. The chain recombines TRBV11-1 with TRBJ2-4, with 7 bases fitting TRBD1. The specimen was PBMCs. Here the CDR3 reads CASSRTGKNIQYF. The CDR3 nucleotides are TGTGCCAGCAGCCGGACAGGCAAAAACATTCAGTACTTC.